This T cell receptor beta chain was documented in a study of T cells after posttransplantation cyclophosphamide. Study results and limitations: Recipient CMV seropositivity and CMV reactivation strongly tracked TRB clonality. Tissue-infiltrating T cells from skin or gut overlapped little with blood T cells.

In regard to this clone: Its specificity is unknown.

TCRdb's table, derived via immunoSEQ multiplex PCR, lists solely in-frame clones and lacks some. The sample contains more than 50,000 clones, 70% to 90% of which appear only once. There are 15 residues in the CDR3. Germline assignment: CDR1 SNHLY and CDR2 FYNNEI. V was shortened by 1 base and J by 0 bases, with 7 bases between the two germline ends. Sequencing was done on a sample of PBMCs. The receptor was derived from a man in his thirties or forties with a blood cancer, CMV-positive, and with a related stem cell donor. V and J are TRBV2 and TRBJ2-1, with D perhaps TRBD1 (6 bases). In nucleotides, the CDR3 is TGTGCCAGCAGTGAAGGGGACAACTCCTACAATGAGCAGTTCTTC. Its translation is CASSEGDNSYNEQFF.